Listed here are 26 T cell receptor beta chains from one sample, sequenced in a study of cytomegalovirus exposure and HLA in healthy donors. Sequencing used immunoSEQ multiplex PCR; TCRdb keeps in-frame clones, though not all of them. This table holds 150,000 to 200,000 clones, 86% found once. The sequencing input was PBMCs. The receptor set was obtained from a woman under 30 in good health and CMV-seronegative.

CDR3 sequence reads: CASSPMPRDSKYNEQFF. Written as DNA, the CDR3 is TGCGCCAGCAGCCCAATGCCCCGGGACAGTAAATACAATGAGCAGTTCTTC. This rearrangement joins TRBV5-1 to TRBJ2-1, with TRBD1 identical over 7 bases. The CDR3 loop spans 17 amino acids. Trimming at V came to 4 bases and at J to 4 bases, leaving 14 bases not matched to a gene. CDR1 SGHRS and CDR2 YFSETQ come from the germline V gene.

The genes are TRBV6-5 and TRBJ2-7, with D possibly TRBD1 on 5 matching bases. CDR3 length: 11 residues. Germline loops: CDR1 MNHEY, CDR2 SVGAGI. V was cut by 5 bases and J by 7 bases, with 9 bases left in between. CDR3 nucleotides: TGTGCCAGCAGTAACGACAGAGAGCAGTACTTC. Protein product: CASSNDREQYF.

The chain recombines TRBV27 with TRBJ1-5, with 8 bases identical to TRBD1. Germline values: CDR1 MNHEY, CDR2 SMNVEV (reference sequence). The CDR3 is 13 residues long. The V segment lost 4 bases and the J segment 10 bases; nucleotides outside the gene matches: 6. This CDR3 reads CASSSDRVHPQHF. The CDR3 DNA reads TGTGCCAGCAGTTCGGACAGGGTTCACCCCCAGCATTTT.

The V and J genes are TRBV7-9 and TRBJ1-2; TRBD1 matches at 7 bases. Looked up from germline, CDR1 is SEHNR and CDR2 is FQNEAQ (reference sequence). There are 13 residues in the CDR3. V shed 4 bases and J 5 bases; nucleotides not matched to a gene: 4. The CDR3 loop is CASSSEQGYGYTF. The DNA of the CDR3 is TGTGCCAGCAGCTCGGAACAGGGGTATGGCTACACCTTC. The full variable domain, in which reference TRBV7-9 and TRBJ1-2 provide the parts outside the CDR3, is DTGVSQNPRHKITKRGQNVTFRCDPISEHNRLYWYRQTLGQGPEFLTYFQNEAQLEKSRLLSDRFSAERPKGSFSTLEIQRTEQGDSAMYLCASSSEQGYGYTFGSGTRLTVV.

This chain uses TRBV7-3 with TRBJ2-5; D unclear. The CDR3 contains 13 residues. Germline V CDR1 and CDR2: SGHTA, FQGTGA. The V gene lost 2 bases and the J gene lost 5 bases, with 9 bases spanning the gap. CDR3 region: CASSLVIEETQYF. The CDR3 DNA is TGTGCCAGCAGCTTAGTGATTGAGGAGACCCAGTACTTC.

The chain links TRBV9 to TRBJ2-3; D gene ambiguous. From germline, CDR1 is SGDLS and CDR2 YYNGEE. Between the trimmed V and J ends, which lost 3 bases and 4 bases, there was a span of 18 bases. The CDR3 spans 16 residues. The CDR3: CASSAPRPVPPDTQYF. The CDR3 coding sequence is TGTGCCAGCAGCGCACCCCGCCCGGTCCCCCCAGATACGCAGTATTTT.

V gene TRBV15 combines with J gene TRBJ1-2; D is ambiguous. Germline CDR1 and CDR2: LNHNV and YYDKDF (reference sequence). V lost 1 base, J lost 8 bases, and 14 bases lay in between. CDR3 length equals 14 residues. CDR3 coding DNA: TGTGCCACCAGCAGAGCAGAACCGGCGGTAGGCTACACCTTC. Residues: CATSRAEPAVGYTF.

V gene TRBV2 combines with J gene TRBJ2-2; 8 positions agree with TRBD1. Germline assignment: CDR1 SNHLY and CDR2 FYNNEI. The CDR3 has 15 amino acids. Trimming at V came to 5 bases and at J to 1 base, leaving 3 bases not matched to a gene. The CDR3 coding sequence is TGTGCCAGCAGTCCGGACAGGGAGAACACCGGGGAGCTGTTTTTT. Protein product: CASSPDRENTGELFF.

This clone was seen only once. The chain joins TRBV15 to TRBJ2-7, with 11 bases matching TRBD2. The CDR3 has 15 amino acids. V was clipped by 1 base and J by 4 bases; unmatched bases: 3. Germline assignment: CDR1 LNHNV and CDR2 YYDKDF (reference sequence). The CDR3 loop reads CATSRGLAGRYEQYF. The CDR3 DNA is TGTGCCACCAGCAGAGGACTAGCGGGACGTTACGAGCAGTACTTC.

J is TRBJ2-7 and V is TRBV7-2, with 13 bases lining up with TRBD2. Per germline, CDR1 SGHTA and CDR2 FQGNSA. The CDR3 is made up of 15 amino acids. The ends lost 5 bases at V and 3 bases at J; junction bases unmatched: 4. The CDR3 DNA follows: TGTGCCAGCAGCCCGGGACTAGCGGGGTACTACGAGCAGTACTTC. Translating it yields CASSPGLAGYYEQYF.

The chain is built from TRBV6-4 and TRBJ2-2; D possibly corresponds to TRBD1 (6 bases). Germline V gene data show CDR1 as MRHNA and CDR2 as SNTAGT. The germline V and J ends were trimmed by 7 bases and 4 bases, with 13 bases remaining between them. CDR3 length: 14 amino acids. The CDR3 loop reads CASTKDSFTGELFF. As DNA, the CDR3 is TGTGCCAGCACCAAGGACAGCTTCACCGGGGAGCTGTTTTTT.

This clone appeared a single time. The V and J genes are TRBV5-4 and TRBJ2-1; 9 nucleotides line up with TRBD2. Germline CDR1 and CDR2: SGHNT and YYREEE (reference sequence). This CDR3 has 16 amino acids. The J segment lost 7 bases and the V segment lost 0 bases, leaving 8 bases of the junction unmatched. CDR3 protein: CASSLVSGSNWNEQFF. Written as DNA, the CDR3 is TGTGCCAGCAGCTTGGTTAGCGGGAGCAATTGGAATGAGCAGTTCTTC.

The chain has TRBV12-5 and TRBJ1-6, with no clear D. This CDR3 region has 17 residues. Germline loops: CDR1 LGHNT, CDR2 FRNRAP. V was cut by 0 bases and J by 8 bases, with 17 bases left in between. The CDR3 sequence: CASGLVSREPLDSPLHF. Here the CDR3 DNA reads TGTGCTAGTGGTTTGGTCTCCCGAGAGCCCCTCGATTCACCCCTCCACTTT.

This rearrangement joins TRBV5-1 to TRBJ2-2; 8 bases align to TRBD2. The CDR3 spans 15 residues. J was trimmed by 1 base and V by 4 bases; bases with no gene match: 3. From germline, CDR1 is SGHRS and CDR2 YFSETQ. The CDR3 DNA is TGCGCCAGCAGCCCGGGGGGGCGGAACACCGGGGAGCTGTTTTTT. Its protein product is CASSPGGRNTGELFF. Drawing the rest from reference TRBV5-1 and TRBJ2-2, the complete variable domain is KAGVTQTPRYLIKTRGQQVTLSCSPISGHRSVSWYQQTPGQGLQFLFEYFSETQRNKGNFPGRFSGRQFSNSRSEMNVSTLELGDSALYLCASSPGGRNTGELFFGEGSRLTVL.

This clone was seen only a few times. J is TRBJ2-7 and V is TRBV2; 7 nucleotides align to TRBD2. J lost 0 bases, V lost 4 bases, and 3 bases had no gene match. CDR3 length: 14 residues. Germline V gene lookup returns CDR1 SNHLY and CDR2 FYNNEI. The chain's CDR3 is CASSGDYYSYEQYF. CDR3 in DNA: TGTGCCAGCAGTGGGGACTACTACTCCTACGAGCAGTACTTC.

The CDR3 region is CASSDRGNSPLHF. The DNA for the CDR3 is TGTGCCAGCAGTGACAGGGGGAATTCACCCCTCCACTTT. This sequence joins TRBV25-1 and TRBJ1-6; TRBD1 matches at 7 bases. CDR1 is MGHDK, CDR2 SYGVNS, per germline. The length of the CDR3 is 13 residues. J lost 7 bases, V lost 3 bases, and 0 bases had no gene match.

This sequence joins TRBV27 and TRBJ1-6; a weak D match, TRBD1 (5 bases). Germline values: CDR1 MNHEY, CDR2 SMNVEV (reference sequence). V was clipped by 5 bases and J by 3 bases, with 11 bases between them. This CDR3 contains 15 residues. CDR3 in DNA: TGTGCCAGCAGTCCCCGGACAAGCTATAATTCACCCCTCCACTTT. Translated, it gives CASSPRTSYNSPLHF.

This chain uses TRBV13 with TRBJ2-3; 8 positions agree with TRBD2. V shed 4 bases, J shed 0 bases, and the junction held 6 bases outside the gene matches. The CDR3 length is 16 residues. Looked up from germline, CDR1 is PRHDT and CDR2 is FYEKMQ (reference sequence). CDR3 protein: CASSYERGPSTDTQYF. The CDR3 nucleotides are TGTGCCAGCAGCTACGAGCGGGGGCCTAGCACAGATACGCAGTATTTT. Filled out from reference TRBV13 and TRBJ2-3, the complete variable domain reads AAGVIQSPRHLIKEKRETATLKCYPIPRHDTVYWYQQGPGQDPQFLISFYEKMQSDKGSIPDRFSAQQFSDYHSELNMSSLELGDSALYFCASSYERGPSTDTQYFGPGTRLTVL.

This rearrangement joins TRBV2 to TRBJ2-7, with a tentative D call TRBD1 (6 bases). V lost 9 bases and J 3 bases, leaving 24 bases between the germline ends. CDR3 length equals 16 residues. The V gene's germline CDR1 is SNHLY and CDR2 FYNNEI. The CDR3 DNA reads as TGTGCCAGTACGGGGCCATCTACAGGGATCGGCTACGAGCAGTACTTC. Residues: CASTGPSTGIGYEQYF. Based on the CDR3 plus reference TRBV2 and TRBJ2-7, the full variable domain is EPEVTQTPSHQVTQMGQEVILRCVPISNHLYFYWYRQILGQKVEFLVSFYNNEISEKSEIFDDQFSVERPDGSNFTLKIRSTKLEDSAMYFCASTGPSTGIGYEQYFGPGTRLTVT.

A single count supports this clone. The chain links TRBV6-5 to TRBJ2-7; 12 bases are a match to TRBD2. Germline CDR1 is MNHEY and CDR2 is SVGAGI. V lost 7 bases to trimming and J lost 2 bases; unmatched junction nucleotides: 6. This CDR3 spans 15 amino acids. The CDR3 is CASTPTSGSPYEQYF. The CDR3 DNA reads TGTGCCAGCACTCCGACTAGCGGGAGTCCCTACGAGCAGTACTTC.

This chain links TRBV19 with TRBJ1-2; TRBD1 aligns across 7 bases. The length of the CDR3 is 13 residues. CDR1 and CDR2 from the germline V gene are LNHDA and SQIVND (reference sequence). Trimming at V came to 8 bases and at J to 1 base, leaving 4 bases not matched to a gene. For the CDR3, the DNA is TGTGCCAGTCGGACAGGACTTAACTATGGCTACACCTTC. Encoded protein: CASRTGLNYGYTF.

The rearrangement uses TRBV11-2 and TRBJ1-3; no definite D call. Germline V gene data show CDR1 as SGHAT and CDR2 as FQNNGV. Trimming stripped 7 bases from V and 4 bases from J, with 11 bases between. The CDR3 spans 13 residues. The CDR3 DNA sequence: TGTGCCAGCAAACTGGGAGGGGGAAACACCATATATTTT. Translating it yields CASKLGGGNTIYF.

Only a few counts were recorded for this clone. The J gene is TRBJ2-3, the V gene TRBV11-2; D not certain. There are 11 residues in the CDR3. Germline V gene data show CDR1 as SGHAT and CDR2 as FQNNGV. Trimming shortened V by 1 base and J by 6 bases, and 2 bases separated the two germline ends. CDR3: CASSLADTQYF. DNA of the CDR3: TGTGCCAGCAGCTTAGCGGATACGCAGTATTTT.

This clone was found a few times. V and J are TRBV11-2 and TRBJ1-2; TRBD1 matches 7 bases. The CDR3 covers 15 residues. The ends lost 0 bases at V and 5 bases at J; junction bases unmatched: 6. CDR1 is SGHAT and CDR2 is FQNNGV in the germline V gene. CDR3 loop: CASSLDHTGVYGYTF. The CDR3 coding sequence is TGTGCCAGCAGCTTAGACCACACAGGGGTTTATGGCTACACCTTC. Full variable domain (remainder filled in from reference TRBV11-2 and TRBJ1-2): EAGVAQSPRYKIIEKRQSVAFWCNPISGHATLYWYQQILGQGPKLLIQFQNNGVVDDSQLPKDRFSAERLKGVDSTLKIQPAKLEDSAVYLCASSLDHTGVYGYTFGSGTRLTVV.

This clone was counted only a few times. The chain couples TRBV6-4 to TRBJ1-1; possibly TRBD1 for D (6 bases). Per the germline V gene, CDR1 is MRHNA and CDR2 is SNTAGT. V lost 3 bases and J 1 base, leaving 6 bases between the germline ends. The CDR3 length is 13 residues. CDR3 in amino acids: CASSEDRNTEAFF. For the CDR3, the DNA is TGTGCCAGCAGTGAGGACAGGAACACTGAAGCTTTCTTT.

The chain recombines TRBV11-3 with TRBJ2-1, with a possible D match to TRBD1 (6 bases). V was shortened by 0 bases and J by 6 bases, with 18 bases between the two germline ends. The CDR3 has 17 amino acids. CDR1 is SGHNT, CDR2 YENEEA, per germline. The CDR3 sequence: CASSLDLSGARVNEQFF. The DNA of the CDR3 is TGTGCCAGCAGCTTAGATCTTTCAGGGGCGCGAGTCAATGAGCAGTTCTTC.